Each of the 27 T cell receptor beta chains below was sequenced from the same sample in a study of blood T cells in healthy people across ages. Through a sample-barcoded 5' primer and a J-beta primer mix, a second PCR was run for roughly 6 to 11 cycles. From the 5' RACE reads, TCRdb called clonotypes with MiXCR, one entry per CDR3 protein. The sample carries about 1 million distinct CDR3 sequences, approximately 25% recorded once. These sequences were also reported in another study, on T cells of mothers and their children.

The sequenced sample consisted of blood. The receptors derive from a girl aged 2 to 9 in good health.

The table lists this clonotype with a few counts. One base away lies a much larger clone, so this may be a sequencing read error. This chain uses TRBV6-6 with TRBJ2-4, with 8 bases that match TRBD1. There are 16 residues in the CDR3. CDR1 and CDR2 (germline): MNHNY, SVGAGI (reference sequence). Germline trimming cut 5 bases from V and 5 bases from J; bases unmatched to any gene: 11. The CDR3 DNA follows: TGTGCCAGCAGTACATGGACAGGGCCCACGGAAAACATTCAGTACTTC. As protein: CASSTWTGPTENIQYF.

The chain links TRBV7-3 to TRBJ2-7; no clear D gene. Germline V CDR1 and CDR2: SGHTA, FQGTGA. The CDR3 loop spans 15 amino acids. Deletions cut 2 bases from V and 0 bases from J, with 11 bases between. The CDR3 loop reads CASSLSASSSYEQYF. Written as DNA, the CDR3 is TGTGCCAGCAGCTTATCGGCGTCCTCCTCCTACGAGCAGTACTTC. Full variable domain (remainder filled in from reference TRBV7-3 and TRBJ2-7): GAGVSQTPSNKVTEKGKYVELRCDPISGHTALYWYRQSLGQGPEFLIYFQGTGAADDSGLPNDRFFAVRPEGSVSTLKIQRTERGDSAVYLCASSLSASSSYEQYFGPGTRLTVT.

The rearrangement joins TRBV28 to TRBJ2-5, with TRBD2 matching over 7 bases. The J call is in doubt because the DNA end fits TRBJ2-7 better. The CDR3 totals 14 residues. CDR1 is MDHEN and CDR2 is SYDVKM in the germline V gene. CDR3 residues: CASRSQRDIYEQYF. In nucleotides, the CDR3 is TGTGCCAGCAGGTCCCAGCGGGATATCTACGAGCAGTACTTC.

Turning to this clonotype: The junction departs from the called germline gene at one end, perhaps through a read error. V and J are TRBV6-2 or TRBV6-3 and TRBJ2-7; 8 nucleotides line up with TRBD2. Germline V gene sequence: CDR1 MNHEY, CDR2 SVGEGT. The CDR3 loop spans 16 amino acids. CDR3 in amino acids: CASSPRSGRGFGEQYF. CDR3 DNA: TGTGCCAGCAGCCCGAGGAGCGGGAGAGGATTTGGGGAGCAATACTTC.

This clonotype has only one observation. The V gene is TRBV7-6, the J gene TRBJ2-1, with 9 bases matching TRBD1. The J call may be incorrect, as the DNA end agrees better with TRBJ2-7. The germline V gene has CDR1 SGHVS and CDR2 FNYEAQ. The CDR3 totals 15 residues. Written as DNA, the CDR3 is TGTGCCAGCAGCTTAGAGGACAGGGGATCCTACGAGCAGTACTTC. Protein product: CASSLEDRGSYEQYF.

The V call is TRBV29-1, the J call TRBJ2-6; D may be TRBD1 (6 bases). Trimming shortened V by 4 bases and J by 0 bases, and 19 bases separated the two germline ends. CDR1 SQVTM and CDR2 ANQGSEA come from the germline V gene. There are 18 residues in the CDR3. The CDR3 is CSVVLVGTSPSGANVLTF. CDR3 nucleotides: TGCAGCGTTGTATTGGTCGGGACATCTCCCTCTGGGGCCAACGTCCTGACTTTC.

J is TRBJ2-2 and V is TRBV11-3, with 7 bases identical to TRBD1. V shed 5 bases and J 2 bases; nucleotides not matched to a gene: 8. Germline CDR1 and CDR2: SGHNT and YENEEA. This CDR3 comprises 16 residues. The chain's CDR3 is CASSLRQGTNTGELFF. The CDR3 coding sequence is TGTGCCAGCAGCCTTCGACAGGGAACTAACACCGGGGAGCTGTTTTTT. Using reference TRBV11-3 and TRBJ2-2 for the parts outside the CDR3, the full variable domain is EAGVVQSPRYKIIEKKQPVAFWCNPISGHNTLYWYLQNLGQGPELLIRYENEEAVDDSQLPKDRFSAERLKGVDSTLKIQPAELGDSAVYLCASSLRQGTNTGELFFGEGSRLTVL.

This chain connects TRBV2 to TRBJ2-7, with 10 bases aligning to TRBD2. CDR3 size: 13 residues. Trimming took 7 bases from V and 6 from J; bases not matched to a gene: 6. Germline V CDR1 and CDR2: SNHLY, FYNNEI. As DNA, the CDR3 is TGTGCCAGCAAAAGCGGGAGGGCGGGCGAGCAGTACTTC. Translation: CASKSGRAGEQYF.

V usage is TRBV7-9 and J usage is TRBJ2-1; 7 bases fit TRBD2. Germline assignment: CDR1 SEHNR and CDR2 FQNEAQ (reference sequence). Germline trimming cut 5 bases from V and 3 bases from J; bases unmatched to any gene: 13. This CDR3 is built from 17 residues. The CDR3 DNA follows: TGTGCCAGCAGCCGCCCCCCACTAGCGAAAATCTACAATGAGCAGTTCTTC. This translates into CASSRPPLAKIYNEQFF.

This clonotype was counted many times. V gene TRBV5-6 combines with J gene TRBJ2-3, with 9 bases fitting TRBD2. CDR1 SGHDT and CDR2 YYEEEE come from the germline V gene. CDR3 length equals 18 residues. Unmatched junction bases numbered 9, after V lost 1 base and J lost 0 bases. CDR3 coding DNA: TGTGCCAGCAGCTTGTCGCGGGGGGGCGGCCCTAGCACAGATACGCAGTATTTT. It translates to CASSLSRGGGPSTDTQYF.

This clonotype occurred a few times. The chain recombines TRBV7-9 with TRBJ2-5, with TRBD2 as a possible D gene (6 bases). The CDR3 loop spans 16 amino acids. Germline lookup yields CDR1 SEHNR and CDR2 FQNEAQ (reference sequence). The V and J ends lost 5 bases and 1 base respectively, with 17 bases between them. The CDR3 reads CASSHTQGLFQETQYF. DNA for the CDR3: TGTGCCAGCAGCCACACCCAGGGACTTTTCCAAGAGACCCAGTACTTC. Drawing the rest from reference TRBV7-9 and TRBJ2-5, the complete variable domain is DTGVSQNPRHKITKRGQNVTFRCDPISEHNRLYWYRQTLGQGPEFLTYFQNEAQLEKSRLLSDRFSAERPKGSFSTLEIQRTEQGDSAMYLCASSHTQGLFQETQYFGPGTRLLVL.

The chain has TRBV20-1 and TRBJ2-5; TRBD2 matches at 7 bases. Germline CDR1 DFQATT, CDR2 SNEGSKA (reference sequence). The CDR3 has 14 residues. Unmatched junction bases numbered 2, after V lost 0 bases and J lost 1 base. CDR3 sequence (DNA): TGCAGTGCTAGAGAACCGGGGGGCCAAGAGACCCAGTACTTC. It translates to CSAREPGGQETQYF.

This clonotype was detected only a few times. The chain carries TRBV27 and TRBJ1-6; no firm D call. V dropped 5 bases and J dropped 10 bases, with 12 bases sitting between them. Germline CDR1 reads MNHEY; CDR2 reads SMNVEV (reference sequence). This CDR3 has 13 amino acids. CDR3 sequence: CASSLSRLSPLHF. In nucleotides, the CDR3 is TGTGCCAGCAGTCTCTCAAGACTGTCACCCCTCCACTTT.

J is TRBJ1-1 and V is TRBV28; possibly TRBD1 for D (6 bases). Germline CDR1 reads MDHEN; CDR2 reads SYDVKM. The V and J ends lost 4 bases and 0 bases respectively, with 30 bases between them. The CDR3 extends over 21 amino acids. CDR3: CASSSWGARLGQKGLNTEAFF. In DNA, the CDR3 is TGTGCCAGCAGTTCCTGGGGGGCCCGGCTAGGACAGAAAGGATTGAACACTGAAGCTTTCTTT.

The chain is built from TRBV7-8 and TRBJ2-1; TRBD2 aligns across 7 bases. Germline trimming cut 2 bases from V and 3 bases from J; bases unmatched to any gene: 10. Germline-derived CDR1 and CDR2 are SGHVS and FQNEAQ. The CDR3 extends over 17 amino acids. Here the CDR3 reads CASSLMGAGVLYNEQFF. CDR3 sequence (DNA): TGTGCCAGCAGCTTAATGGGTGCGGGAGTCCTCTACAATGAGCAGTTCTTC.

This chain uses TRBV2 with TRBJ2-1; the match to TRBD2 covers 14 bases. The J call could be wrong; TRBJ2-7 is a better fit for the DNA end. The CDR3 totals 17 residues. Germline CDR1 reads SNHLY; CDR2 reads FYNNEI. The CDR3 nucleotides are TGTGCCAGCAGCTCTCCGGGACTAGCGGGAGTAATCGACGAGCAGTACTTC. As protein: CASSSPGLAGVIDEQYF.

J is TRBJ2-1 and V is TRBV12-3 or TRBV12-4, with D perhaps TRBD2 (7 bases). V gave up 5 bases and J gave up 10 bases, with 18 bases separating them. The CDR3 spans 14 residues. In nucleotides, the CDR3 is TGTGCCAGCAGTCTAACTTCGAAGGGGGGGGAGCAGTTCTTC. Its translation: CASSLTSKGGEQFF.

This clonotype was seen at least ten times. The chain uses TRBV4-1 and TRBJ2-7; D perhaps matches TRBD1 (6 bases). V was shortened by 2 bases and J by 4 bases, with 21 bases between the two germline ends. This CDR3 contains 17 residues. Germline CDR1 MGHRA, CDR2 YSYEKL. In DNA, the CDR3 is TGCGCCAGCAGCCAATCAGTGGATCAGGGACATGTGTACGAGCAGTACTTC. It is translated as CASSQSVDQGHVYEQYF.

This clonotype came up a few times. The chain recombines TRBV12-5 with TRBJ1-4; a possible D gene is TRBD1 (5 bases). Germline-derived CDR1 and CDR2 are LGHNT and FRNRAP. The CDR3 consists of 17 residues. The V gene lost 1 base and the J gene lost 6 bases, with 18 bases spanning the gap. CDR3 amino acids: CASGLDPLGGGDEKLFF. CDR3 coding DNA: TGTGCTAGTGGTTTGGACCCCCTCGGGGGGGGAGATGAAAAACTGTTTTTT.

This clonotype appeared a few times. V usage is TRBV3-1 and J usage is TRBJ2-1; 11 positions match TRBD2. CDR3 length equals 15 residues. Germline assignment: CDR1 LGHDT and CDR2 YNNKEL (reference sequence). V shed 6 bases, J shed 5 bases, and the junction held 6 bases outside the gene matches. CDR3 region: CASSQPTSGNNEQFF. The DNA of the CDR3 is TGTGCCAGCAGTCAACCGACTAGCGGGAACAATGAGCAGTTCTTC.

Note on this clonotype: A much larger clone lies a single base off, so this may be a read error. The chain uses TRBV6-4 and TRBJ2-5; TRBD2 matches at 10 bases. The DNA end favors TRBJ2-1, so the J call may be wrong. The germline V gene encodes CDR1 MRHNA and CDR2 SNTAGT. The CDR3 length is 15 residues. CDR3 protein: CASSDSSGGYDEQFF. In DNA form, the CDR3 reads TGTGCCAGCAGTGACTCTAGCGGGGGGTACGATGAGCAGTTCTTC.

A note on this clonotype: One end of the junction does not line up with germline, which may come from a read error. This chain links TRBV6-2 or TRBV6-3 with TRBJ2-3; TRBD2 agrees at 8 bases. The CDR3 is 15 residues long. CDR1 is MNHEY and CDR2 is SVGEGT in the germline V gene. CDR3 residues: CASSSRTSPTDTQYF. DNA for the CDR3: TGTGCTAGCAGTTCGCGGACTAGCCCCACAGATACGCAGTATTTT.

This chain uses TRBV7-9 with TRBJ2-5; D may be TRBD1 or TRBD2 (5 bases each). V dropped 1 base and J dropped 1 base, with 16 bases sitting between them. Looked up from germline, CDR1 is SEHNR and CDR2 is FQNEAQ (reference sequence). CDR3 length: 17 residues. The CDR3 protein is CASSLDTGPHLQETQYF. CDR3 DNA: TGTGCCAGCAGCTTAGATACGGGGCCACACCTCCAAGAGACCCAGTACTTC. Complete variable domain (other parts from reference TRBV7-9 and TRBJ2-5): DTGVSQNPRHKITKRGQNVTFRCDPISEHNRLYWYRQTLGQGPEFLTYFQNEAQLEKSRLLSDRFSAERPKGSFSTLEIQRTEQGDSAMYLCASSLDTGPHLQETQYFGPGTRLLVL.

The rearrangement joins TRBV7-3 to TRBJ1-1, with 11 bases aligning to TRBD1. The germline gives CDR1 SGHTA, CDR2 FQGTGA. This CDR3 region has 17 residues. J lost 2 bases, V lost 3 bases, and 8 bases had no gene match. CDR3 DNA sequence: TGTGCCAGCAGCTTCCGTAGGAGGACAGGGGGCAACACTGAAGCTTTCTTT. Protein product: CASSFRRRTGGNTEAFF.

This rearrangement joins TRBV4-1 to TRBJ2-2; 7 bases line up with TRBD2. There are 16 residues in the CDR3. Looked up from germline, CDR1 is MGHRA and CDR2 is YSYEKL. Trimming cost V 1 base and J 3 bases; bases outside gene matches: 5. CDR3 nucleotides: TGCGCCAGCAGCCAAGGGGGGGGGGATTACACCGGGGAGCTGTTTTTT. The encoded protein is CASSQGGGDYTGELFF.

This rearrangement joins TRBV10-3 to TRBJ1-1; D remains unclear. Looked up from germline, CDR1 is ENHRY and CDR2 is SYGVKD. Trimming took 4 bases from V and 7 from J, leaving 10 bases between them. This CDR3 comprises 12 residues. Here the CDR3 reads CAISGAGYEAFF. CDR3 sequence (DNA): TGTGCCATCAGTGGGGCAGGCTATGAAGCTTTCTTT.

This clonotype appeared a few times. The CDR3 protein is CAPGTDNEQFF. The CDR3 DNA is TGTGCCCCCGGGACGGACAATGAGCAGTTCTTC. V usage is TRBV7-9 and J usage is TRBJ2-1; D may be TRBD1 or TRBD2 (5 bases each). Trimming left V 11 bases short and J 5 bases short, with 10 bases between. CDR1 is SEHNR and CDR2 is FQNEAQ in the germline V gene (reference sequence). The CDR3 length is 11 residues.